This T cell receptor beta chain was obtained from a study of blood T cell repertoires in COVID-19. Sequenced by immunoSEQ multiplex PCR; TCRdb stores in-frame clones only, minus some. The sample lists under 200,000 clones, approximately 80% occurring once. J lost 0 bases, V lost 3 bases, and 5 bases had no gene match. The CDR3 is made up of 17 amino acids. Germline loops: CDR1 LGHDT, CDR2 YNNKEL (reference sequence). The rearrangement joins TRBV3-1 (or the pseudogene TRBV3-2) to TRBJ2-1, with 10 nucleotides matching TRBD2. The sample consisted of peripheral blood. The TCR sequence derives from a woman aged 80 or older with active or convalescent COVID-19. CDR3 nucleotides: TGTGCCAGCAGCCAGGCTGGACTAGCGGACTCCTACAATGAGCAGTTCTTC. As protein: CASSQAGLADSYNEQFF.